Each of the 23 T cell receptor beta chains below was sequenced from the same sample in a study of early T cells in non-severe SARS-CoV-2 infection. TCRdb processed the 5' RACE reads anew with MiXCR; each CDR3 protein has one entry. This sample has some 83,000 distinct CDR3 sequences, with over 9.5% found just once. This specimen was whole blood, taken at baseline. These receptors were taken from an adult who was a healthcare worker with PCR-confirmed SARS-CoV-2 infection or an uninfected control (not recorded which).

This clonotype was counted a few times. Written as DNA, the CDR3 is TGTGCCAGCAGCGTAGGTTATCAGGAGTCCCGATACAATGAGCAGTTCTTC. Translated, it gives CASSVGYQESRYNEQFF. V gene TRBV9 combines with J gene TRBJ2-1; no definite D call. The ends were cut back, 0 bases at V and 4 bases at J, with 17 bases in the middle. Germline V gene data show CDR1 as SGDLS and CDR2 as YYNGEE. The CDR3 consists of 17 residues.

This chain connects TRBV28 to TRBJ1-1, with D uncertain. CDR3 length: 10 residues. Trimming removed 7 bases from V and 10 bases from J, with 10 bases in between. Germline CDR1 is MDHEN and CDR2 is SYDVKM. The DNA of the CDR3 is TGTGCCAGCATTGGAGGGAGAGCTTTCTTT. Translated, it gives CASIGGRAFF.

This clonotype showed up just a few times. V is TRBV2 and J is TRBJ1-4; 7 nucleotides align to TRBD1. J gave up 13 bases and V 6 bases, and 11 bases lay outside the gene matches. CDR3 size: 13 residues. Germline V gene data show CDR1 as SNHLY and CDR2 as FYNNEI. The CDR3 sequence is CASSEFRDSILFF. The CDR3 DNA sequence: TGTGCCAGCAGCGAATTCCGGGACAGCATACTGTTTTTT.

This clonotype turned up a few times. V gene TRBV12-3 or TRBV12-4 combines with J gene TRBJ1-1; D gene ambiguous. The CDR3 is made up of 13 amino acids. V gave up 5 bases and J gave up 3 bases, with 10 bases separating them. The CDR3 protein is CASSPNRDTEAFF. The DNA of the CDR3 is TGTGCCAGCAGTCCGAATAGAGACACTGAAGCTTTCTTT.

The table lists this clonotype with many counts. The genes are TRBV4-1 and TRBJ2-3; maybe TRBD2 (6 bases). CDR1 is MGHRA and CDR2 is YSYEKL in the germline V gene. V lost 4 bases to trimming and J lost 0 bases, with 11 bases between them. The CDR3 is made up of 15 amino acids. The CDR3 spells CASSRGLPSTDTQYF. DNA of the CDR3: TGCGCCAGCAGCCGGGGACTGCCTAGCACAGATACGCAGTATTTT.

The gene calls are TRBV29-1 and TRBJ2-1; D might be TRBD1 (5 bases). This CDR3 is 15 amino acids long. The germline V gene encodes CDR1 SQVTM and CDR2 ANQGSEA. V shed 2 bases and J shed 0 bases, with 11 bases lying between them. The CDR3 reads CSVEPRTSSYNEQFF. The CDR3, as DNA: TGCAGCGTTGAACCCCGGACAAGCTCCTACAATGAGCAGTTCTTC.

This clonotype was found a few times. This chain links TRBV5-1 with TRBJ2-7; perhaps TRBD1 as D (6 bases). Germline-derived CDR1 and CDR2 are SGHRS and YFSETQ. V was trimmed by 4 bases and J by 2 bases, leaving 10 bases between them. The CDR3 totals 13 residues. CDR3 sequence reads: CASSTGIPYEQYF. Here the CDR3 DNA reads TGCGCCAGCAGCACAGGGATCCCCTACGAGCAGTACTTC.

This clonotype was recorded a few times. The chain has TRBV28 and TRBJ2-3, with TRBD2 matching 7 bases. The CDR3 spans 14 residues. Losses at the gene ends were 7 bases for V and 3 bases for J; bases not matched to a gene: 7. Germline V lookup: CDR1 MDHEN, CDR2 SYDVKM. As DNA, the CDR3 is TGTGCCAGCAAACGGCGGGAGAGAACAGATACGCAGTATTTT. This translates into CASKRRERTDTQYF.

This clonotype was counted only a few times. This CDR3 is CASSRPGQGYGYTF. CDR3 in DNA: TGTGCCAGCAGCCGCCCGGGACAGGGCTATGGCTACACCTTC. J is TRBJ1-2 and V is TRBV7-2; the match to TRBD1 covers 9 bases. Germline CDR1 SGHTA, CDR2 FQGNSA. The CDR3 totals 14 residues. V was clipped by 5 bases and J by 4 bases; unmatched bases: 5.

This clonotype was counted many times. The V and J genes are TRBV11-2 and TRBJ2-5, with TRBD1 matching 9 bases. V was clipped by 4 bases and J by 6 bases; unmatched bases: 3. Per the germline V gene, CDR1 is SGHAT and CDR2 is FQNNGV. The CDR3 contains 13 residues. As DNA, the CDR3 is TGTGCCAGCAGCTCGGACAGGGGACAGACCCAGTACTTC. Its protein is CASSSDRGQTQYF.

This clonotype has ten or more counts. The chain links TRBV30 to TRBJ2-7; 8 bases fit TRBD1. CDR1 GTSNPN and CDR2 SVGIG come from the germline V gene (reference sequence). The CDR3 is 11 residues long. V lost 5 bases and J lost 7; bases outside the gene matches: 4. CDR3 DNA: TGTGCCTGGGGACAGGGTGCGGAGCAGTACTTC. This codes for CAWGQGAEQYF.

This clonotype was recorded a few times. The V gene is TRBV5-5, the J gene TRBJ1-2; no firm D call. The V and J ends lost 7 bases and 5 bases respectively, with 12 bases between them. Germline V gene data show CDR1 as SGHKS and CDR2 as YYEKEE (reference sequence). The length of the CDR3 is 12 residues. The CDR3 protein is CASSPRGYGYTF. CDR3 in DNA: TGTGCCAGCTCTCCCAGAGGGTATGGCTACACCTTC.

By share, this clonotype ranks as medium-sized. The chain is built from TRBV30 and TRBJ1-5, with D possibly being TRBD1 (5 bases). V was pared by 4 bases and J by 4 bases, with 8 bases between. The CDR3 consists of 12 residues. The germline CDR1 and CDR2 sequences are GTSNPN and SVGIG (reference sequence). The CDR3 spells CAWNRGNQPQHF. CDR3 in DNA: TGTGCCTGGAATCGGGGGAATCAGCCCCAGCATTTT.

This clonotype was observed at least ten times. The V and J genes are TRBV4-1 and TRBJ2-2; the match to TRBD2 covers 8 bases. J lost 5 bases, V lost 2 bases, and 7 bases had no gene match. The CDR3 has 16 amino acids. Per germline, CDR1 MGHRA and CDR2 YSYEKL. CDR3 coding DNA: TGCGCCAGCAGCCAACCGACCGGGACTAGTACCGGGGAGCTGTTTTTT. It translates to CASSQPTGTSTGELFF.

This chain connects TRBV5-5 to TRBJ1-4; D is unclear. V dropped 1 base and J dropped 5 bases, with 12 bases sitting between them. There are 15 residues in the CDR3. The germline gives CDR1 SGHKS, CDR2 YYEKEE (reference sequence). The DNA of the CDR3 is TGTGCCAGCAGCTTGAGGGCAGCGACGAATGAAAAACTGTTTTTT. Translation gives CASSLRAATNEKLFF. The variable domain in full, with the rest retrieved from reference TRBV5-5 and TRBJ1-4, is DAGVTQSPTHLIKTRGQQVTLRCSPISGHKSVSWYQQVLGQGPQFIFQYYEKEERGRGNFPDRFSARQFPNYSSELNVNALLLGDSALYLCASSLRAATNEKLFFGSGTQLSVL.

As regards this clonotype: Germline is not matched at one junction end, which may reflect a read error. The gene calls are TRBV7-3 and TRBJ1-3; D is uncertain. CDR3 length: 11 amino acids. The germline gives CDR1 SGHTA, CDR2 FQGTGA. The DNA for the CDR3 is TGTGCCAGCAGCTTCGAGTGCCTTGAGGATTTT. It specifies CASSFECLEDF.

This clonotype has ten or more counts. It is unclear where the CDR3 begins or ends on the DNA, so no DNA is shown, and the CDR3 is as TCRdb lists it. CDR3 protein: CATSSSGRGDTEAFF. The V call is TRBV24-1, the J call TRBJ1-1; the table's D call TRBD1 went unverified against the DNA. CDR1 is KGHDR and CDR2 is SFDVKD in the germline V gene. Ends included, the CDR3 has 15 residues.

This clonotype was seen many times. The CDR3 region has the DNA TGTGCCAGCAGTTTAACAAATCCCGGGGAGCTGTTTTTT. Amino acid sequence: CASSLTNPGELFF. The chain links TRBV12-3 or TRBV12-4 to TRBJ2-2; D is unresolved. This CDR3 comprises 13 residues. The V and J ends lost 2 bases and 6 bases respectively, with 7 bases between them.

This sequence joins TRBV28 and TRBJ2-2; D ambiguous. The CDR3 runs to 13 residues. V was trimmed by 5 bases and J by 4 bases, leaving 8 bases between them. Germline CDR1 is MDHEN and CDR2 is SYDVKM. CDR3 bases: TGTGCCAGCAGTAGGGCAGCCACCGGGGAGCTGTTTTTT. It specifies CASSRAATGELFF.

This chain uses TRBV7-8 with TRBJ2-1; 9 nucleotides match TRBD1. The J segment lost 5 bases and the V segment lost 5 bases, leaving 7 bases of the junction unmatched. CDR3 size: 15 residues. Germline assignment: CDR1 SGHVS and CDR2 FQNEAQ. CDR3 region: CASSLGQGFHNEQFF. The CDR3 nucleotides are TGTGCCAGCAGCCTTGGACAGGGGTTCCACAATGAGCAGTTCTTC.

In nucleotides, the CDR3 is TGTGCCAGTAGTATCTCGGGACAGCATTACTACGAGCAGTACTTC. Residues: CASSISGQHYYEQYF. V usage is TRBV19 and J usage is TRBJ2-7; 7 bases are a match to TRBD1. From germline, CDR1 is LNHDA and CDR2 SQIVND (reference sequence). V shed 3 bases, J shed 3 bases, and the junction held 8 bases outside the gene matches. CDR3 size: 15 residues.

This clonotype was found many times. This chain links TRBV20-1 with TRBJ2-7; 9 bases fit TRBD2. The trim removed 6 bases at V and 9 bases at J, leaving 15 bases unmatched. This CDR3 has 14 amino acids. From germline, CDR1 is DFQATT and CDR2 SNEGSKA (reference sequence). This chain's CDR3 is CSAASGASGNAQYF. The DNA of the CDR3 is TGCAGTGCGGCCAGTGGGGCTAGCGGGAACGCGCAGTACTTC.

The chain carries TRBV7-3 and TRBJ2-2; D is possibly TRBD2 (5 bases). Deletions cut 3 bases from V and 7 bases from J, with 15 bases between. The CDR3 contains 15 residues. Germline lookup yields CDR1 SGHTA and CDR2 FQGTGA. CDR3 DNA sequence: TGTGCCAGCAGCTTGGCGGGCAGGATGAGCGGGGAGCTGTTTTTT. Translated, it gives CASSLAGRMSGELFF.